This entry is about one T cell receptor beta chain. Antigen unknown. The sample belongs to a study of T cell clusters in autoimmune cytopenias. Study-level points and caveats: Clustering suggested that physiological T cell clusters were missing in primary autoimmune cytopenia patients.

Germline V gene data show CDR1 as GTSNPN and CDR2 as SVGIG (reference sequence). The CDR3 has 14 amino acids. Multiplex touch-down PCR amplified TRB using TRB-A and TRB-B pools in one tube. TCRdb re-analyzed the multiplex PCR reads; it lists each CDR3 protein once, without DNA. The table lists 9,500 to 11,000 distinct CDR3 sequences. TRB amplification used approximately 250 ng of peripheral blood genomic DNA. The same data also went into a second study, on T cell repertoires in aging, cancer and after chemotherapy.

The receptor's source is a human donor in good health. Sequencing input: peripheral blood. V and J are TRBV30 and TRBJ2-7; TCRdb gives TRBD2 as the D gene, but with no DNA this cannot be confirmed. The CDR3 spells CAWSGDVRAYEQYF.